Listed here is a single T cell receptor (beta chain). Its specificity is unknown. This entry comes from a study of cytomegalovirus exposure and HLA in healthy donors. Study in general: Unique TCRs from HLA-typed donors, 75 million to 100 million of them, were held in an early data release. Points from the study as a whole: Another analysis was done later, and it associated approximately 17,000 TCR beta sequences with HLA alleles at 0.05 false discovery rate. In vitro testing confirmed a few CMV-associated chains as specific for CMV antigens.

Germline values: CDR1 ENHRY, CDR2 SYGVKD. This CDR3 contains 13 residues. J was trimmed by 2 bases and V by 6 bases; bases with no gene match: 1. PCR used 60 Vbeta primers and 13 Jbeta primers. TCRdb keeps only in-frame clones here, not all; method: immunoSEQ multiplex PCR. The sample comprises around 90,000 clones, roughly 86% of which are singletons, and 9.2% rests with the top ten. The material sequenced was PBMCs. The chain joins TRBV10-3 to TRBJ2-5; 9 bases are shared with TRBD1. The sequence was obtained from a man younger than 40 in good health and CMV-seropositive. CDR3 sequence: CAIRGTGQETQYF. In DNA, the CDR3 is TGTGCCATCAGAGGGACAGGGCAAGAGACCCAGTACTTC.